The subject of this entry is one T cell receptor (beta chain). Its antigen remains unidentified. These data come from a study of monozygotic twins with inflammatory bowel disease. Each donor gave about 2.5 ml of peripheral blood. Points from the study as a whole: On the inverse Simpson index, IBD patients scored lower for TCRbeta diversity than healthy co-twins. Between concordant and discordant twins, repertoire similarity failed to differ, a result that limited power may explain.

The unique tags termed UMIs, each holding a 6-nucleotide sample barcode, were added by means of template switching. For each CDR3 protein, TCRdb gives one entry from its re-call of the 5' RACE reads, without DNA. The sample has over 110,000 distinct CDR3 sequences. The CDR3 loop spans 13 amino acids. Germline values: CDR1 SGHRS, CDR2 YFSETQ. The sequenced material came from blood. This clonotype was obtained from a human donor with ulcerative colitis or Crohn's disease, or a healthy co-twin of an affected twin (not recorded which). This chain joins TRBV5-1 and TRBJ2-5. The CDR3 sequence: CASSIPNEETQYF. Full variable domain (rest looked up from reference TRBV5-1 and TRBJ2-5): KAGVTQTPRYLIKTRGQQVTLSCSPISGHRSVSWYQQTPGQGLQFLFEYFSETQRNKGNFPGRFSGRQFSNSRSEMNVSTLELGDSALYLCASSIPNEETQYFGPGTRLLVL.